These 32 T cell receptor beta chains share one sample of origin, sequenced in a study of shared clonotypes between healthy human individuals. The method was immunoSEQ multiplex PCR; TCRdb's version includes in-frame clones alone and lacks a portion of them. The sample has about 960,000 clones, 70% to 85% seen once. The sample taken for sequencing was memory CD4+ T cells sorted from blood. Subset specified: CD45RA-negative fraction. All receptors come from a man in his late teens or twenties in good health.

This clone was seen a handful of times. The V gene is TRBV7-3, the J gene TRBJ1-6, with no clear D. CDR3 length equals 13 residues. Germline-derived CDR1 and CDR2 are SGHTA and FQGTGA. The CDR3 region has the DNA TGTGCTAAGACGAGGGACTATAATTCACCCCTCCACTTT. Amino acids: CAKTRDYNSPLHF. The variable domain in full, with the rest retrieved from reference TRBV7-3 and TRBJ1-6, is GAGVSQTPSNKVTEKGKYVELRCDPISGHTALYWYRQSLGQGPEFLIYFQGTGAADDSGLPNDRFFAVRPEGSVSTLKIQRTERGDSAVYLCAKTRDYNSPLHFGNGTRLTVT.

The chain joins TRBV6-1 to TRBJ1-6; 10 bases line up with TRBD1. Losses at the gene ends were 2 bases for V and 4 bases for J; bases not matched to a gene: 11. The CDR3 consists of 19 residues. The germline V gene encodes CDR1 MNHNS and CDR2 SASEGT. Here the CDR3 reads CASSELGQGRKRYNSPLHF. CDR3 coding DNA: TGTGCCAGCAGTGAATTGGGACAGGGGCGCAAAAGATATAATTCACCCCTCCACTTT.

This clone was observed once. The V gene is TRBV7-2, the J gene TRBJ1-1; the D gene is possibly TRBD1 (5 bases). Germline CDR1 is SGHTA and CDR2 is FQGNSA. Trimming shortened V by 3 bases and J by 11 bases, and 10 bases separated the two germline ends. The CDR3 is 11 amino acids. CDR3 protein: CASSFGRGAFF. CDR3 nucleotide sequence: TGTGCCAGCAGCTTTGGGCGGGGGGCTTTCTTT.

On this clone itself: Additional DNA sequences in this sample encode the identical CDR3. The rearrangement uses TRBV27 and TRBJ2-5, with a weak D call TRBD2 (6 bases). Germline V gives CDR1 MNHEY, CDR2 SMNVEV (reference sequence). Trimming removed 4 bases at V and 2 bases at J, with 8 bases between. This CDR3 comprises 13 residues. The chain's CDR3 is CASSWDSQETQYF. The CDR3 region has the DNA TGTGCCAGCAGTTGGGACTCACAAGAGACCCAGTACTTC.

The chain is built from TRBV20-1 and TRBJ2-7; weak D call: TRBD1 (5 bases). This CDR3 has 11 residues. CDR1 DFQATT and CDR2 SNEGSKA come from the germline V gene (reference sequence). With 7 bases removed from V and 4 bases from J, the gap between germline ends came to 11 bases. CDR3 bases: TGCAGTGAACAGGAAAGTTACGAGCAGTACTTC. Its translation is CSEQESYEQYF.

The J gene is TRBJ2-7, the V gene TRBV10-3; D might be TRBD1 or TRBD2, each matching 7 bases. From germline, CDR1 is ENHRY and CDR2 SYGVKD. The CDR3 is made up of 14 amino acids. V was shortened by 6 bases and J by 2 bases, with 14 bases between the two germline ends. The CDR3 bases are TGTGCCATCAGGGGGGGGACAGAAACCTACGAGCAGTACTTC. Protein: CAIRGGTETYEQYF.

The chain is built from TRBV9 and TRBJ2-5; D unclear. Germline V gives CDR1 SGDLS, CDR2 YYNGEE. The CDR3 loop spans 14 amino acids. Trimming shortened V by 0 bases and J by 5 bases, and 11 bases separated the two germline ends. The CDR3, as DNA: TGTGCCAGCAGCGTAGGAAACGCCGGGGAGACCCAGTACTTC. Encoded protein: CASSVGNAGETQYF. The variable domain in full, completed from reference TRBV9 and TRBJ2-5, reads DSGVTQTPKHLITATGQRVTLRCSPRSGDLSVYWYQQSLDQGLQFLIQYYNGEERAKGNILERFSAQQFPDLHSELNLSSLELGDSALYFCASSVGNAGETQYFGPGTRLLVL.

This chain uses TRBV25-1 with TRBJ1-4; 7 bases are a match to TRBD1. Unmatched junction bases numbered 4, after V lost 6 bases and J lost 0 bases. The CDR3 is 15 amino acids. The V gene's germline CDR1 is MGHDK and CDR2 SYGVNS. CDR3 residues: CASRQQGTTNEKLFF. CDR3 DNA sequence: TGTGCCAGCAGGCAACAGGGGACAACTAATGAAAAACTGTTTTTT.

V usage is TRBV5-4 and J usage is TRBJ1-1; 10 nucleotides match TRBD1. The CDR3 length is 16 residues. Germline values: CDR1 SGHNT, CDR2 YYREEE (reference sequence). The V gene end was trimmed by 3 bases and the J gene end by 1 base; junction bases not matched to a gene: 6. The CDR3 sequence is CASSWGQGSRNTEAFF. The CDR3 DNA follows: TGTGCCAGCAGCTGGGGACAGGGGAGTAGGAACACTGAAGCTTTCTTT.

This rearrangement joins TRBV5-4 to TRBJ1-4, with D perhaps TRBD1 (6 bases). The CDR3 extends over 15 amino acids. Trimming took off 1 base at V and 8 bases at J, with 15 bases between the two ends. CDR1 and CDR2 from the germline V gene are SGHNT and YYREEE (reference sequence). CDR3 DNA: TGTGCCAGCAGCTTGTTGGGGGGGCTTGACGAAAAACTGTTTTTT. It codes for CASSLLGGLDEKLFF.

The CDR3 loop is CASSLVTGANVLTF. Here the CDR3 DNA reads TGTGCCAGCAGCTTAGTGACTGGGGCCAACGTCCTGACTTTC. The chain recombines TRBV5-6 with TRBJ2-6, with no clear D. Looked up from germline, CDR1 is SGHDT and CDR2 is YYEEEE. The length of the CDR3 is 14 residues. The germline V and J ends were trimmed by 2 bases and 2 bases, with 5 bases remaining between them.

This clone has only a few counts. The rearrangement joins TRBV7-3 to TRBJ2-1; TRBD2 aligns across 15 bases. The V gene end was trimmed by 4 bases and the J gene end by 0 bases; junction bases not matched to a gene: 7. The germline V gene encodes CDR1 SGHTA and CDR2 FQGTGA. This CDR3 has 19 residues. DNA of the CDR3: TGTGCCAGCAGCTGGGGACTAGCGGGGGGTCTTAGCTCCTACAATGAGCAGTTCTTC. It translates to CASSWGLAGGLSSYNEQFF.

The V call is TRBV28, the J call TRBJ2-5, with D possibly being TRBD1 (5 bases). Trimming cost V 6 bases and J 4 bases, with 12 bases left between them. CDR1 is MDHEN, CDR2 SYDVKM, per germline. The CDR3 runs to 13 residues. CDR3 in amino acids: CASRASGIETQYF. Written as DNA, the CDR3 is TGTGCCAGCAGGGCATCAGGGATAGAGACCCAGTACTTC.

The genes are TRBV6-1 and TRBJ2-3, with 7 bases matching TRBD1. The CDR3 is made up of 15 amino acids. CDR1 MNHNS and CDR2 SASEGT come from the germline V gene. The ends lost 4 bases at V and 2 bases at J; junction bases unmatched: 6. The CDR3 reads CASSGQGLYTDTQYF. DNA for the CDR3: TGTGCCAGCAGTGGACAGGGCCTTTACACAGATACGCAGTATTTT.

The J gene is TRBJ1-2, the V gene TRBV2; the D gene is possibly TRBD1 (5 bases). There are 13 residues in the CDR3. CDR1 and CDR2 from the germline V gene are SNHLY and FYNNEI. The V end was cut by 10 bases, the J end by 4 bases, with 16 bases between. The CDR3 DNA reads TGTGCCACCCTCGAGGCAACAGGCTATGGCTACACCTTC. It codes for CATLEATGYGYTF.

This clone was seen only a few times. The chain combines TRBV28 with TRBJ1-1, with TRBD1 as a possible D gene (5 bases). The CDR3 extends over 14 amino acids. Germline CDR1 reads MDHEN; CDR2 reads SYDVKM. V was shortened by 3 bases and J by 5 bases, with 13 bases between the two germline ends. CDR3 in amino acids: CASSFSRDLTEAFF. In nucleotides, the CDR3 is TGTGCCAGCAGTTTTTCCCGGGACTTGACTGAAGCTTTCTTT.

V is TRBV5-6 and J is TRBJ2-7, with 7 nucleotides matching TRBD1. Germline V gene data show CDR1 as SGHDT and CDR2 as YYEEEE. This CDR3 is built from 14 residues. V dropped 4 bases and J dropped 4; count of bases not matched to a gene: 8. CDR3 residues: CASSPPGQLYEQYF. CDR3 coding DNA: TGTGCCAGCAGCCCACCGGGACAGCTGTACGAGCAGTACTTC.

This clone has only a few counts. Additional DNA sequences in this sample encode the identical CDR3. This rearrangement joins TRBV5-6 to TRBJ2-5; D might be TRBD1 (5 bases). Germline assignment: CDR1 SGHDT and CDR2 YYEEEE. CDR3 length equals 13 residues. Trimming removed 0 bases from V and 2 bases from J, with 5 bases in between. For the CDR3, the DNA is TGTGCCAGCAGCTTGGGACAGCAAGAGACCCAGTACTTC. It encodes CASSLGQQETQYF.

The chain carries TRBV5-1 and TRBJ2-7, with D perhaps being TRBD1 or TRBD2 (5 bases each). CDR1 SGHRS and CDR2 YFSETQ come from the germline V gene. V lost 1 base and J 6 bases, leaving 17 bases between the germline ends. This CDR3 is built from 15 residues. The CDR3 sequence is CASSLWGLESGEQYF. The DNA for the CDR3 is TGCGCCAGCAGCTTGTGGGGCCTCGAAAGCGGCGAGCAGTACTTC.

The CDR3 coding sequence is TGTGCCAGCAGTGGAGACAGGGCCACCCCCTACGAGCAGTACTTC. Encoded protein: CASSGDRATPYEQYF. The V gene is TRBV9, the J gene TRBJ2-7, with 7 bases lining up with TRBD1. This CDR3 has 15 amino acids. V was clipped by 5 bases and J by 2 bases; unmatched bases: 10. CDR1 is SGDLS and CDR2 is YYNGEE in the germline V gene.

CDR3 nucleotides: TGTGCCATCAGTGCTTCTGAGGCGGGGAGCACAGATACGCAGTATTTT. Translated, it gives CAISASEAGSTDTQYF. The chain joins TRBV10-3 to TRBJ2-3; a weak D match, TRBD2 (6 bases). The V gene's germline CDR1 is ENHRY and CDR2 SYGVKD. Trimming removed 4 bases from V and 0 bases from J, with 14 bases in between. The CDR3 consists of 16 residues.

CDR3 protein: CASSEGQGADEQYF. CDR3 sequence (DNA): TGTGCCAGCAGTGAAGGCCAGGGGGCCGACGAGCAGTACTTC. The chain links TRBV2 to TRBJ2-7; 8 bases align to TRBD1. With 1 base clipped from V and 5 bases from J, the junction kept 4 bases outside the gene matches. Looked up from germline, CDR1 is SNHLY and CDR2 is FYNNEI. The CDR3 length is 14 residues.

The chain employs TRBV30 and TRBJ1-5, with TRBD1 matching over 8 bases. Germline V gene data show CDR1 as GTSNPN and CDR2 as SVGIG (reference sequence). V shed 5 bases, J shed 4 bases, and the junction held 4 bases outside the gene matches. The CDR3 totals 13 residues. In nucleotides, the CDR3 is TGTGCCTGGGGACAGGGTATGAATCAGCCCCAGCATTTT. This encodes CAWGQGMNQPQHF.

CDR3 sequence reads: CASSLARDHEQYF. CDR3 DNA: TGTGCCAGCAGCTTAGCGCGGGACCACGAGCAGTACTTC. The chain has TRBV11-2 and TRBJ2-7; weak D call: TRBD2 (6 bases). Between the trimmed V and J ends, which lost 1 base and 5 bases, there was a span of 9 bases. This CDR3 is 13 amino acids long. Germline values: CDR1 SGHAT, CDR2 FQNNGV.

This chain uses TRBV20-1 with TRBJ2-7; the D gene is possibly TRBD2 (5 bases). The V end was cut by 2 bases, the J end by 9 bases, with 11 bases between. The CDR3 extends over 11 amino acids. The germline CDR1 and CDR2 sequences are DFQATT and SNEGSKA (reference sequence). The CDR3 DNA sequence: TGCAGTGCTAGATCCCGCCGGGGGCAGTACTTC. Translated, it gives CSARSRRGQYF.

This sequence joins TRBV4-1 and TRBJ1-6, with D possibly matching TRBD1 (5 bases). The CDR3 totals 15 residues. Trimming pared 3 bases from V and 7 bases from J, leaving 13 bases between. Germline CDR1 reads MGHRA; CDR2 reads YSYEKL. The CDR3 region is CASSQEGLNNSPLHF. Written as DNA, the CDR3 is TGCGCCAGCAGCCAGGAGGGACTGAACAATTCACCCCTCCACTTT.

On this clone itself: This sample includes further DNA sequences coding for the same CDR3. The rearrangement uses TRBV28 and TRBJ2-7; maybe TRBD1 (6 bases). Deletions cut 5 bases from V and 2 bases from J, with 10 bases between. Per germline, CDR1 MDHEN and CDR2 SYDVKM. CDR3 length: 13 amino acids. The CDR3 coding sequence is TGTGCCAGCAGTACAGGGACGACCTACGAGCAGTACTTC. Translation gives CASSTGTTYEQYF.

This chain joins TRBV5-8 and TRBJ2-7; 10 nucleotides match TRBD2. Germline trimming cut 2 bases from V and 4 bases from J; bases unmatched to any gene: 6. The CDR3 is made up of 15 amino acids. Germline assignment: CDR1 SGHTS and CDR2 YDEGEE. In DNA, the CDR3 is TGTGCCAGCAGCTTAAGCGGGAGGGCATTATACGAGCAGTACTTC. Translated: CASSLSGRALYEQYF.

The CDR3 region has the DNA TGTGCCAGCAGCCGCCAGACAGGGTACAGAGACTACACCTTC. Residues: CASSRQTGYRDYTF. The chain joins TRBV5-4 to TRBJ1-2, with TRBD1 matching over 7 bases. The CDR3 totals 14 residues. CDR1 is SGHNT and CDR2 is YYREEE in the germline V gene (reference sequence). The junction had 13 bases not matched to a gene; V was cut back by 4 bases and J by 10 bases. Together with reference TRBV5-4 and TRBJ1-2, the CDR3 gives the full variable domain: ETGVTQSPTHLIKTRGQQVTLRCSSQSGHNTVSWYQQALGQGPQFIFQYYREEENGRGNFPPRFSGLQFPNYSSELNVNALELDDSALYLCASSRQTGYRDYTFGSGTRLTVV.

This chain uses TRBV28 with TRBJ1-3; D call uncertain. This CDR3 is built from 16 residues. Looked up from germline, CDR1 is MDHEN and CDR2 is SYDVKM. Trimming removed 2 bases at V and 0 bases at J, with 11 bases between. CDR3: CASSLGRKNSGNTIYF. The DNA of the CDR3 is TGTGCCAGCAGTTTAGGTCGGAAAAACTCTGGAAACACCATATATTTT.

The sample holds a few counts of this clone. The chain employs TRBV19 and TRBJ1-2, with unresolved D. This CDR3 is 14 amino acids long. V lost 6 bases, J lost 3 bases, and 14 bases lay in between. Germline V gene sequence: CDR1 LNHDA, CDR2 SQIVND (reference sequence). The CDR3 loop reads CASRGLGDHYGYTF. CDR3 in DNA: TGTGCCAGTAGAGGTTTAGGAGATCACTATGGCTACACCTTC.

This clone was seen only a few times. The J gene is TRBJ2-7, the V gene TRBV12-1. TRBV12-1 is a pseudogene locus. This CDR3 has 11 amino acids. The CDR3 sequence: CASSFAYEQYF. The DNA for the CDR3 is TGTGCCAGCAGCTTTGCGTACGAGCAGTACTTC.